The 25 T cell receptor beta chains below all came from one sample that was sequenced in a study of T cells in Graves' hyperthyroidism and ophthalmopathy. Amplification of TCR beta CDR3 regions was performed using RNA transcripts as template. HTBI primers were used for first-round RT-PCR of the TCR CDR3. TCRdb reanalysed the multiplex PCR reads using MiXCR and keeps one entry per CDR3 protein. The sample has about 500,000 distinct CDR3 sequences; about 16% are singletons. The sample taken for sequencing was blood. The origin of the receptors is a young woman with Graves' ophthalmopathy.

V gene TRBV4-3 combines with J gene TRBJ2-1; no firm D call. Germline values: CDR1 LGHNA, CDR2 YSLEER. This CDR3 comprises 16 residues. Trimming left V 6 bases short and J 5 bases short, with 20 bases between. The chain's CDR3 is CASSPRLDGYDNEQFF. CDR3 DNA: TGCGCCAGCAGTCCTCGACTGGATGGCTATGACAATGAGCAGTTCTTC.

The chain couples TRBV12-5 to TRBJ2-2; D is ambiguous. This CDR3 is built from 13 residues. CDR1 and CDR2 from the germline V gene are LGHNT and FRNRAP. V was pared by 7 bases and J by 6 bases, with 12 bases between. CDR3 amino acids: CASAGWGPGELFF. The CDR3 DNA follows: TGTGCTAGTGCCGGTTGGGGTCCCGGGGAGCTGTTTTTT. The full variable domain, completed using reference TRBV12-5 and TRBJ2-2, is DARVTQTPRHKVTEMGQEVTMRCQPILGHNTVFWYRQTMMQGLELLAYFRNRAPLDDSGMPKDRFSAEMPDATLATLKIQPSEPRDSAVYFCASAGWGPGELFFGEGSRLTVL.

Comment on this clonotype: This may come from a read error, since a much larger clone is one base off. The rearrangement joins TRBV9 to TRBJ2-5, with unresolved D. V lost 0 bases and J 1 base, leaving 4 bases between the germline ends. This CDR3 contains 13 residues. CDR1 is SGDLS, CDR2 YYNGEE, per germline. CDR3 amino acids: CASSVATQETQYF. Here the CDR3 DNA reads TGTGCCAGCAGCGTAGCGACCCAAGAGACCCAGTACTTC.

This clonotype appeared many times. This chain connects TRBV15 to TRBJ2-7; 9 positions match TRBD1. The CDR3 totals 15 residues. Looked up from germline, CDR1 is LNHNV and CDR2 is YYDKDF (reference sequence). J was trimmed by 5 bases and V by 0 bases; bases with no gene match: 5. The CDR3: CATSRDRDRVDEQYF. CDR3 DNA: TGTGCCACCAGCAGAGATCGGGACAGGGTCGACGAGCAGTACTTC.

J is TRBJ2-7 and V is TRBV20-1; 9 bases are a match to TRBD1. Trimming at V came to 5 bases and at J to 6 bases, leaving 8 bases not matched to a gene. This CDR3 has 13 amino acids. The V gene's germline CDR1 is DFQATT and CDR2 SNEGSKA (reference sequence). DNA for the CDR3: TGCAGTGCTGACCGGGACAGGGAGCTCGAGCAGTACTTC. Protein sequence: CSADRDRELEQYF.

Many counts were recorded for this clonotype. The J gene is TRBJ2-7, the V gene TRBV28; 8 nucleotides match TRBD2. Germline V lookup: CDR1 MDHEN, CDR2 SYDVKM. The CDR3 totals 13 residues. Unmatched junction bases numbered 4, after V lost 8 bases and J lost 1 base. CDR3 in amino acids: CASSGGESYEQYF. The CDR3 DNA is TGTGCCAGCTCGGGAGGGGAATCCTACGAGCAGTACTTC.

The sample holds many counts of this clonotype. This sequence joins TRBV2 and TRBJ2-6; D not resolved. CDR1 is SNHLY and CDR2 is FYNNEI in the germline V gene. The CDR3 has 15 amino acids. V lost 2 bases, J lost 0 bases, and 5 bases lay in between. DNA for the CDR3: TGTGCCAGCAGTGAAAGAGACTCTGGGGCCAACGTCCTGACTTTC. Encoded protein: CASSERDSGANVLTF.

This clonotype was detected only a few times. The CDR3 loop is CASSKQGASTDTQYF. The DNA for the CDR3 is TGTGCCAGCAGCAAACAGGGGGCTAGCACAGATACGCAGTATTTT. The rearrangement links TRBV7-2 to TRBJ2-3, with 9 positions matching TRBD1. Per germline, CDR1 SGHTA and CDR2 FQGNSA. The CDR3 length is 15 residues. V was clipped by 5 bases and J by 0 bases; unmatched bases: 3.

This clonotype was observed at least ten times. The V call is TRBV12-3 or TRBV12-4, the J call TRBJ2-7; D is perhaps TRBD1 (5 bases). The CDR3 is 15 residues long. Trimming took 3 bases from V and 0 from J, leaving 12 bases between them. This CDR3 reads CASSFKQGRSYEQYF. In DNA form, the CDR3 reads TGTGCCAGCAGTTTTAAGCAGGGTCGCTCCTACGAGCAGTACTTC.

The CDR3 region is CASSRSWATGGDEQYF. CDR3 in DNA: TGCGCCAGCAGTCGAAGTTGGGCGACAGGGGGCGACGAGCAGTACTTC. The chain recombines TRBV4-1 with TRBJ2-7; the match to TRBD1 covers 10 bases. Germline V gene lookup returns CDR1 MGHRA and CDR2 YSYEKL. J lost 5 bases, V lost 6 bases, and 13 bases had no gene match. CDR3 length: 16 residues.

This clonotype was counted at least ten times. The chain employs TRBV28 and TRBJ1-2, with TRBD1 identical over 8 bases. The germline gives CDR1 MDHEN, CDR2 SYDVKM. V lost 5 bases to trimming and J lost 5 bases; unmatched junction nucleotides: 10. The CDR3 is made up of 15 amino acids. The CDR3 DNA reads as TGTGCCAGCAGTACTCCAGGGGGCGCCCCATATGGCTACACCTTC. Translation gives CASSTPGGAPYGYTF.

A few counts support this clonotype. The CDR3 loop reads CASTLEGFAGELFF. The CDR3 region has the DNA TGTGCCAGCACCCTGGAGGGGTTTGCCGGGGAGCTGTTTTTT. The rearrangement joins TRBV6-1 to TRBJ2-2; D possibly corresponds to TRBD2 (6 bases). V was clipped by 7 bases and J by 6 bases, with 15 bases between them. CDR3 length: 14 residues. Germline V gene data show CDR1 as MNHNS and CDR2 as SASEGT.

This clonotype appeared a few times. The CDR3 loop reads CATRGGATNEKLFF. The CDR3 nucleotides read TGTGCCACCAGGGGGGGCGCAACTAATGAAAAACTGTTTTTT. The chain has TRBV28 and TRBJ1-4; 7 bases line up with TRBD1. Trimming took 10 bases from V and 0 from J; bases not matched to a gene: 5. This CDR3 spans 14 amino acids. The germline V gene has CDR1 MDHEN and CDR2 SYDVKM.

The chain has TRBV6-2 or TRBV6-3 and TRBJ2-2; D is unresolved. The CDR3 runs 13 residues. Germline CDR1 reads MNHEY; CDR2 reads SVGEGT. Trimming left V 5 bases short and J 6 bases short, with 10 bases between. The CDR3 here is CASSRLAAGELFF. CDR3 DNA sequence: TGTGCCAGCAGTCGACTGGCGGCCGGGGAGCTGTTTTTT.

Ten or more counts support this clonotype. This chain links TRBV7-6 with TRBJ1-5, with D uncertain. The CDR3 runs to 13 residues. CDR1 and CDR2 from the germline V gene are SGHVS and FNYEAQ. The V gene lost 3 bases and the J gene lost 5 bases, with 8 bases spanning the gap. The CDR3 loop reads CASSLGSDQPQHF. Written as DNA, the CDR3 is TGTGCCAGCAGCTTGGGTTCGGATCAGCCCCAGCATTTT. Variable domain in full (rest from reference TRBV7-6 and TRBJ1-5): GAGVSQSPRYKVTKRGQDVALRCDPISGHVSLYWYRQALGQGPEFLTYFNYEAQQDKSGLPNDRFSAERPEGSISTLTIQRTEQRDSAMYRCASSLGSDQPQHFGDGTRLSIL.

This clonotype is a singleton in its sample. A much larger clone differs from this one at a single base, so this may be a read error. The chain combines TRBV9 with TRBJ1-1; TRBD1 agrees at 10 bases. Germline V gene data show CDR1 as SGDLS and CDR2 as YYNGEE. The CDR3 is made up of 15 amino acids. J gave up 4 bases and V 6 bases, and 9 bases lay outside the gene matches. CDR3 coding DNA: TGTGCCAGCATCGCTCGACAGGGGGCTGGCACTGAAGCTTTCTTT. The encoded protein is CASIARQGAGTEAFF.

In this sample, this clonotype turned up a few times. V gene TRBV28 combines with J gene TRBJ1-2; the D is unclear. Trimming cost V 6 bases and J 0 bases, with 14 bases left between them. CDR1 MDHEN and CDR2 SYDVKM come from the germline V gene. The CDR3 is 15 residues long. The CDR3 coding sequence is TGTGCCAGCAGCAACCGGGTCGCATCTAACTATGGCTACACCTTC. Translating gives CASSNRVASNYGYTF.

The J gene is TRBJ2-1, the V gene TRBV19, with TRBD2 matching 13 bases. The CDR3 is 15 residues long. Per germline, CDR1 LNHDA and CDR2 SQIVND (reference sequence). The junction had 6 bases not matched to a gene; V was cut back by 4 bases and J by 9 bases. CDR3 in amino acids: CASSTGLAGASEQFF. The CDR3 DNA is TGTGCCAGTAGTACCGGACTAGCGGGAGCGAGTGAGCAGTTCTTC.

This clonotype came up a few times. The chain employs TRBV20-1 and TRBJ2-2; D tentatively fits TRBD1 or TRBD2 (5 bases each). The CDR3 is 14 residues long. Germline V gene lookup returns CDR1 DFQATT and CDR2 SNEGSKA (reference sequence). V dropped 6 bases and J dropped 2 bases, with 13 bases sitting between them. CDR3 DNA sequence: TGCAGTGCGCCCGGGACCACTAACACCGGGGAGCTGTTTTTT. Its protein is CSAPGTTNTGELFF.

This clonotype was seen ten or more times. CDR3 loop: CATLGLAVTGELFF. The CDR3 DNA is TGTGCCACCTTGGGACTAGCGGTAACCGGGGAGCTGTTTTTT. V gene TRBV28 combines with J gene TRBJ2-2; 11 bases are a match to TRBD2. The CDR3 extends over 14 amino acids. V was clipped by 10 bases and J by 5 bases; unmatched bases: 6. CDR1 is MDHEN, CDR2 SYDVKM, per germline.

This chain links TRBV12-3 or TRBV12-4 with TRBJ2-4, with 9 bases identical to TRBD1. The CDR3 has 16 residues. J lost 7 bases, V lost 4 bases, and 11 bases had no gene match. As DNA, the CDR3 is TGTGCCAGCAGTTCCATAACAGGGGGCACCCGGAACATTCAGTACTTC. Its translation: CASSSITGGTRNIQYF.

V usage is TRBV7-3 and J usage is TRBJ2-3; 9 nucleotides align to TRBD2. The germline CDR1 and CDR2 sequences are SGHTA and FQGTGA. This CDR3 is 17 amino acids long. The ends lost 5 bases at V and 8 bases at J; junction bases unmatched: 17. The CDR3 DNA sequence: TGTGCCAGCAGCCAGCAGGCTAGCGGGATATCAGGGGGTACGCAGTATTTT. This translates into CASSQQASGISGGTQYF. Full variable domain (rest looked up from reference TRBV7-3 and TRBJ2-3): GAGVSQTPSNKVTEKGKYVELRCDPISGHTALYWYRQSLGQGPEFLIYFQGTGAADDSGLPNDRFFAVRPEGSVSTLKIQRTERGDSAVYLCASSQQASGISGGTQYFGPGTRLTVL.

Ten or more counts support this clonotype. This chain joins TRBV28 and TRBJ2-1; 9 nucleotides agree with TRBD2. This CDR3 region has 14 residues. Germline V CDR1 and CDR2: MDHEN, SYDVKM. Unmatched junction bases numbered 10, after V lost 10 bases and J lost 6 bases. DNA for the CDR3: TGTGCCACCCGCCCTAGCGGGACCGGCAATGAGCAGTTCTTC. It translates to CATRPSGTGNEQFF.

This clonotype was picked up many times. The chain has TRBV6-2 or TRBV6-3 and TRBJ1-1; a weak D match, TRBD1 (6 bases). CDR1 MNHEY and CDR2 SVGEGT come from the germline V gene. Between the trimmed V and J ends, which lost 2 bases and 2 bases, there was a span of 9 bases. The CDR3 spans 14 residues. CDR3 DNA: TGTGCCAGCAGTTACCGGGGGGCTAACACTGAAGCTTTCTTT. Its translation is CASSYRGANTEAFF.

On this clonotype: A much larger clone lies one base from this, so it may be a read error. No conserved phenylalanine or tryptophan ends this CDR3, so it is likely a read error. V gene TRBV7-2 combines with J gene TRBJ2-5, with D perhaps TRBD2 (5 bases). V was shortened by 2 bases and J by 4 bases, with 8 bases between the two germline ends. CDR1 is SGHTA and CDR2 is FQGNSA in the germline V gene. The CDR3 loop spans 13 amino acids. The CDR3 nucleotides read TGTGCCAGCAGCTTAATGGCGGGAGAGACCCAGTACGTC. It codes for CASSLMAGETQYV.